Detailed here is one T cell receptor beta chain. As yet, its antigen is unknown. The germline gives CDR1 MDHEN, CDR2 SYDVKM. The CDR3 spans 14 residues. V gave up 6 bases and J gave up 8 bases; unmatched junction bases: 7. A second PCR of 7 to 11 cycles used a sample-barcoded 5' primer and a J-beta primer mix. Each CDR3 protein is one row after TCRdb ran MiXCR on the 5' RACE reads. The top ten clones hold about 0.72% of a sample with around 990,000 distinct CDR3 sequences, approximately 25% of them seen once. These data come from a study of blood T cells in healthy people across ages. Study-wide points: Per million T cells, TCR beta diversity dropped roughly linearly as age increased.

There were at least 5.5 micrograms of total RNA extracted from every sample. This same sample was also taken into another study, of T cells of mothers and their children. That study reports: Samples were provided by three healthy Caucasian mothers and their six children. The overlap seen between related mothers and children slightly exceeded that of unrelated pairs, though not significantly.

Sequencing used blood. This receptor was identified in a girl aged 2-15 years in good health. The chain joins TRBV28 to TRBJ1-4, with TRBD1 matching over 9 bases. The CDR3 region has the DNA TGTGCCAGCAGAACCGGGACAGGGTGGGAAAAACTGTTTTTT. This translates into CASRTGTGWEKLFF.